The clone carrying this T cell receptor beta chain was seen a handful of times. The antigen is not known. This sample was included in a study of cytomegalovirus exposure and HLA in healthy donors. PCR primers comprised 60 Vbeta and 13 Jbeta primers. The method was immunoSEQ multiplex PCR; TCRdb's version includes in-frame clones alone and lacks a portion of them. This table has roughly 40,000 clones, about 47% appearing once. There was no recording of CMV serostatus for this donor. Study results and caveats: Cytomegalovirus status, reportedly, was diagnosed with high specificity and sensitivity by the classifier.

Germline CDR1 is SGHTA and CDR2 is FQGNSA. The CDR3 runs 16 residues. V lost 10 bases and J lost 3, with 22 bases in between. The receptor's source is a human donor in good health. Sequencing used PBMCs. This chain links TRBV7-2 with TRBJ2-1; D perhaps matches TRBD2 (6 bases). CDR3 amino acids: CAIKAPTGGVYNEQFF. The CDR3 nucleotides are TGTGCCATCAAAGCCCCGACTGGAGGGGTCTACAATGAGCAGTTCTTC.